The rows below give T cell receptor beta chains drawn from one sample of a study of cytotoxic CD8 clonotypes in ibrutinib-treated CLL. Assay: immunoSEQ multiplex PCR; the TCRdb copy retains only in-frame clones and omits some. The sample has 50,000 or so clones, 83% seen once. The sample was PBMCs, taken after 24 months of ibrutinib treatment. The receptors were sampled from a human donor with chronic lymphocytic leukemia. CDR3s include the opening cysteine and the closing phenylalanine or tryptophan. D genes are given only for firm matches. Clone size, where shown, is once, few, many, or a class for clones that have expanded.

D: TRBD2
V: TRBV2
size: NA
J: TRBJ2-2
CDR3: CASKVAGGHTGELFF
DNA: TGTGCCAGCAAGGTCGCGGGAGGACACACCGGGGAGCTGTTTTTT

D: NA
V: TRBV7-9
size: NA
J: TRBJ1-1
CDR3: CASSFSMDTEAFF
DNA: TGTGCCAGCAGCTTCTCCATGGACACTGAAGCTTTCTTT

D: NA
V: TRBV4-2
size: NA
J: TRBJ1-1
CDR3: CASSQEAKAFF
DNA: TGTGCCAGCAGCCAAGAGGCTAAAGCTTTCTTT

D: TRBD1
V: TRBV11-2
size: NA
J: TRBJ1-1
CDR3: CASSPGTVPFF
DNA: TGTGCCAGCAGCCCTGGGACAGTTCCTTTCTTT

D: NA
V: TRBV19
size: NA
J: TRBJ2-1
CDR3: CASSIMGPRASSYNEQFF
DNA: TGTGCCAGTAGTATCATGGGCCCCAGGGCAAGCTCCTACAATGAGCAGTTCTTC

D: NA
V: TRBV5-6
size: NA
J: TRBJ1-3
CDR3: CASSRGTRGNTIYF
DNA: TGTGCCAGCAGCCGCGGGACAAGAGGAAACACCATATATTTT

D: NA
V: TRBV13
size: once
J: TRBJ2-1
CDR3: CASSSQDGVNEQFF
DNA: TGTGCCAGCAGCTCGCAGGACGGAGTTAATGAGCAGTTCTTC

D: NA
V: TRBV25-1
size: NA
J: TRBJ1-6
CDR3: CASSEGARSPLHF
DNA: TGTGCCAGCAGTGAGGGGGCTAGGTCACCCCTCCACTTT

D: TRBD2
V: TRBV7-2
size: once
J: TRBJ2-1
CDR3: CASSPSGSSYNEQFF
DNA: TGTGCCAGCAGCCCAAGCGGGAGCTCCTACAATGAGCAGTTCTTC

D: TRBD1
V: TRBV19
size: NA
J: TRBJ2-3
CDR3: CASSFPLPGQGADTQYF
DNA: TGTGCCAGTAGTTTTCCCCTTCCGGGACAGGGGGCAGATACGCAGTATTTT

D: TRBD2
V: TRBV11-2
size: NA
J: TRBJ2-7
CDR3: CASSLRLAGGPTGDF
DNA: TGTGCCAGCAGCTTAAGGTTAGCGGGAGGGCCGACCGGGGACTTC

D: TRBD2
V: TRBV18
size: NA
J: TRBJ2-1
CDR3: CASSSSLAAPYNEQFF
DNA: TGTGCCAGCTCATCAAGTCTAGCGGCCCCCTACAATGAGCAGTTCTTC

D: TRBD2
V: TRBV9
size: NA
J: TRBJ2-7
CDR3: CASSAFSGGTYEQYF
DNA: TGTGCCAGCAGCGCCTTTAGCGGGGGCACCTACGAGCAGTACTTC

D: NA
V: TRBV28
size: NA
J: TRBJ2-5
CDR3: CASSFLRGGETQYF
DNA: TGTGCCAGCAGTTTCCTGCGGGGCGGGGAGACCCAGTACTTC

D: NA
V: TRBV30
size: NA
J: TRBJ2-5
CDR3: CAWSVAPGQETQYF
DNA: TGTGCCTGGAGTGTAGCCCCAGGGCAGGAGACCCAGTACTTC

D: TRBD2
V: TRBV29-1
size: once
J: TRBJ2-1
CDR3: CSMRVAGVYNEQFF
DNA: TGCAGCATGCGGGTAGCGGGGGTCTACAATGAGCAGTTCTTC

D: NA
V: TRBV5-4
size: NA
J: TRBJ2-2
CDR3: CASSLGQTTGELFF
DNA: TGTGCCAGCAGCCTAGGACAGACCACCGGGGAGCTGTTTTTT

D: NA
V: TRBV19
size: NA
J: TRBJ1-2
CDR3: CASSIEGGLGYGYTF
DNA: TGTGCCAGTAGTATAGAAGGCGGGCTGGGGTATGGCTACACCTTC

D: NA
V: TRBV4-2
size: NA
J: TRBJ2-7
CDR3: CASSQGDSESSYEQYF
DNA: TGTGCCAGCAGCCAAGGCGATAGCGAAAGCTCCTACGAGCAGTACTTC

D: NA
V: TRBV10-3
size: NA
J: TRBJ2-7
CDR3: CAISESSLARSSYEQYF
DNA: TGTGCCATCAGTGAATCGTCTCTAGCGCGAAGCTCCTACGAGCAGTACTTC

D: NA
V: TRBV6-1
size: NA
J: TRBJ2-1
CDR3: CASSELVYNEQFF
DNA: TGTGCCAGCAGTGAACTGGTCTACAATGAGCAGTTCTTC

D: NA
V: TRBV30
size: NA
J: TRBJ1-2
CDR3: CAWSGSRVEGYTF
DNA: TGTGCCTGGAGTGGCTCAAGAGTTGAGGGCTACACCTTC

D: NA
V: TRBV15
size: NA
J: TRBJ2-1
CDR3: CATSRRSLGDNEQFF
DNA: TGTGCCACCAGCCGCCGTTCGTTGGGGGACAATGAGCAGTTCTTC

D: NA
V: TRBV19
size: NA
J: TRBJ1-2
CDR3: CASTPRTGDYGYTF
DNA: TGTGCCAGTACTCCCCGGACGGGGGATTATGGCTACACCTTC

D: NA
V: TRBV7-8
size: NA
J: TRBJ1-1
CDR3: CASSRGGNTEAFF
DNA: TGTGCCAGCAGCCGCGGAGGGAACACTGAAGCTTTCTTT

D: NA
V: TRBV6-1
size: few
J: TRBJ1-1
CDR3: CASSEKEGETEAFF
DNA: TGTGCCAGCAGTGAAAAGGAGGGGGAAACTGAAGCTTTCTTT

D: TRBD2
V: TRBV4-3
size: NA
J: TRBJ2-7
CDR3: CASSHQAGDYEQYF
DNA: TGCGCCAGCAGCCATCAAGCGGGAGACTACGAGCAGTACTTC

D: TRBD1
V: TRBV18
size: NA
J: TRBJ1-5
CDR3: CASSLQGARPQHF
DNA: TGTGCCAGCTCGTTACAGGGGGCGCGCCCCCAGCATTTT

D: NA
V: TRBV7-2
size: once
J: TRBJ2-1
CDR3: CASSLGVEQFF
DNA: TGTGCCAGCAGCTTAGGGGTAGAGCAGTTCTTC

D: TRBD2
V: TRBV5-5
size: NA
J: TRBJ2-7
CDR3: CASSVGAGGLYEQYF
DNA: TGTGCCAGCAGCGTTGGAGCGGGAGGGCTCTACGAGCAGTACTTC

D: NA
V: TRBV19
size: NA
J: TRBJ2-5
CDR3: CASSELGGDETQYF
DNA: TGTGCCAGTAGTGAACTAGGGGGGGACGAGACCCAGTACTTC

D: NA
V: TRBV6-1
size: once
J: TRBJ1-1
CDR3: CASSAARGSEAFF
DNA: TGTGCCAGCAGTGCGGCCAGGGGCTCTGAAGCTTTCTTT

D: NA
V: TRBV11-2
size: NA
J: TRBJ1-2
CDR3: CASSLAGSYGYTF
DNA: TGTGCCAGCAGCTTAGCAGGTAGCTATGGCTACACCTTC

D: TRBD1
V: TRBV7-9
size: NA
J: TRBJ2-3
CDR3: CASSLGAGGGTDTQYF
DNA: TGTGCCAGCAGCTTAGGTGCAGGGGGAGGCACAGATACGCAGTATTTT

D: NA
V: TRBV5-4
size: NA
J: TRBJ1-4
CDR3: CATRTATNEKLFF
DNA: TGTGCCACCCGGACGGCGACTAATGAAAAACTGTTTTTT

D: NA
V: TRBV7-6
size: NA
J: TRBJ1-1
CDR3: CASSNSGITEAFF
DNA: TGTGCCAGCAGCAACAGTGGTATTACTGAAGCTTTCTTT

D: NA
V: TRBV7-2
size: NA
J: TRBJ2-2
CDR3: CASSLLRRRTGELFF
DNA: TGTGCCAGCAGCTTATTGAGGAGGCGGACCGGGGAGCTGTTTTTT

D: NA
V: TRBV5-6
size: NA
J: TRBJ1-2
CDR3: CASSLRRGYGYTF
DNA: TGTGCCAGCAGCTTACGGAGGGGCTATGGCTACACCTTC

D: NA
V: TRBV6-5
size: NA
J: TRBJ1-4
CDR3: CASSSIRTTSDEKLFF
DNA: TGTGCCAGCAGTTCGATCCGAACTACGTCGGATGAAAAACTGTTTTTT

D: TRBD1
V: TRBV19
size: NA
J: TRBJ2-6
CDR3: CASSTGQGTRPGANVLTF
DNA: TGTGCCAGTAGTACGGGACAGGGGACCCGACCTGGGGCCAACGTCCTGACTTTC

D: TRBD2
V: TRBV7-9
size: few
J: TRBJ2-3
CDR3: CASSSPGLAGVGGTDTQYF
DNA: TGTGCCAGCAGCTCCCCGGGACTAGCGGGAGTAGGGGGCACAGATACGCAGTATTTT

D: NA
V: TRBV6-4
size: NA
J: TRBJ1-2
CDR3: CASSSRPENYGYTF
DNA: TGTGCCAGCAGTAGCCGTCCAGAAAACTATGGCTACACCTTC

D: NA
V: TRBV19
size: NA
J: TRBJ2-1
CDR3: CASRNQNEQFF
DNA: TGTGCCAGTAGAAACCAGAATGAGCAGTTCTTC

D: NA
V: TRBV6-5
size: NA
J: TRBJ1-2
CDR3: CASSYSNLGVNYGYTF
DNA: TGTGCCAGCAGTTACTCGAATTTGGGGGTTAACTATGGCTACACCTTC

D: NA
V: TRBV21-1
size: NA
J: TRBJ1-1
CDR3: CASSKGVMNTEAFF
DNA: TGTGCCAGCAGCAAAGGAGTAATGAACACTGAAGCTTTCTTT

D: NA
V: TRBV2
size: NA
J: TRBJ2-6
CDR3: CASSELQPLLSGANVLTF
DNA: TGTGCCAGCAGTGAACTACAGCCACTCCTCTCTGGGGCCAACGTCCTGACTTTC

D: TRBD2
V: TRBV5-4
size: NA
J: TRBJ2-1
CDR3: CASSFKAGGSLREQFF
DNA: TGTGCCAGCAGCTTCAAAGCGGGAGGGTCTCTTCGGGAGCAGTTCTTC

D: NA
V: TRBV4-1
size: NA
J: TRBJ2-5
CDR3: CASSQEPTGLLQETQYF
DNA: TGCGCCAGCAGCCAAGAACCCACAGGGCTGCTCCAAGAGACCCAGTACTTC

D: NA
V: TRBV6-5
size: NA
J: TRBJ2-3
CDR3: CASSYWEGGKDTQYF
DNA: TGTGCCAGCAGTTATTGGGAAGGGGGGAAAGATACGCAGTATTTT

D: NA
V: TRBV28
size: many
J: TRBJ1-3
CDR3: CASSRNTIYF
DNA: TGTGCCAGCAGCCGAAACACCATATATTTT

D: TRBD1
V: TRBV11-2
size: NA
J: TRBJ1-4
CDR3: CASSLVARGHEKLFF
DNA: TGTGCCAGCAGCTTAGTTGCAAGGGGGCATGAAAAACTGTTTTTT

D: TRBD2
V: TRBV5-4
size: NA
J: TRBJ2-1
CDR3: CASSLVSGSNEQFF
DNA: TGTGCCAGCAGCTTGGTTAGCGGGAGCAATGAGCAGTTCTTC

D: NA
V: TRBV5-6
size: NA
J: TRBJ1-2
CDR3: CATALNQGSNYGYTF
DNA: TGTGCCACCGCGCTCAACCAGGGGTCGAACTATGGCTACACCTTC

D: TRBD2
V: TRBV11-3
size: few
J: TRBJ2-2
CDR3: CASSPGLADTGELFF
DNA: TGTGCCAGCAGCCCGGGACTAGCGGATACCGGGGAGCTGTTTTTT

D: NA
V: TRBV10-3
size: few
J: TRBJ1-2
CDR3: CAISNKTYGYTF
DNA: TGTGCCATCAGTAACAAGACCTATGGCTACACCTTC